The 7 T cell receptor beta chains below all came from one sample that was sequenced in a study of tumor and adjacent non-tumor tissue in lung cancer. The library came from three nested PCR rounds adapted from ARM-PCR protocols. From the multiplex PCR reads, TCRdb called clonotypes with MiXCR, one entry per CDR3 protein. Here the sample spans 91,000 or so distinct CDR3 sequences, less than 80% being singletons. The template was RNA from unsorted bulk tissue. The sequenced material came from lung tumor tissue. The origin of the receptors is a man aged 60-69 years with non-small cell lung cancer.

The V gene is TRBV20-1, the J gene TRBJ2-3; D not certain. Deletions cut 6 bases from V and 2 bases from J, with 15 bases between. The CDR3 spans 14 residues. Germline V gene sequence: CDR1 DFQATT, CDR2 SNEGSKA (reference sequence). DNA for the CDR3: TGCAGTGCCCTCTGTACAGATCTCACAGATACGCAGTATTTT. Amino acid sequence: CSALCTDLTDTQYF.

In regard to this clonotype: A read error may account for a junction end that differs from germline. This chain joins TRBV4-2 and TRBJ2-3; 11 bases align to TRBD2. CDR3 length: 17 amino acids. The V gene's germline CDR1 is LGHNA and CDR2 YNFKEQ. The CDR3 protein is CASSQQVLAGEADTHYF. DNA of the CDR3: TGTGCCAGCAGCCAACAGGTACTAGCGGGAGAAGCAGATACGCATTATTTT.

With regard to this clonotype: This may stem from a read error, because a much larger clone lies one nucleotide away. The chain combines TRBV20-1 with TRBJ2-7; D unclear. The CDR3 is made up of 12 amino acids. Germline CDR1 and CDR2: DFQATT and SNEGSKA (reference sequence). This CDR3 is CSARVADYELYF. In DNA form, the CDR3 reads TGCAGTGCTAGGGTGGCGGATTATGAGCTGTACTTC.

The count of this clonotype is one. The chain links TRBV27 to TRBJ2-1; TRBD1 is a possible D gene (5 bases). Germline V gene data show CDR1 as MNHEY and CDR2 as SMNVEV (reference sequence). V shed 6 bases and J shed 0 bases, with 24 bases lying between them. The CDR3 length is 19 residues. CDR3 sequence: CASSPYHLSTASSYNEQFF. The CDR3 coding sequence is TGTGCCAGCAGCCCCTACCATCTTTCGACAGCTTCCTCCTACAATGAGCAGTTCTTC.

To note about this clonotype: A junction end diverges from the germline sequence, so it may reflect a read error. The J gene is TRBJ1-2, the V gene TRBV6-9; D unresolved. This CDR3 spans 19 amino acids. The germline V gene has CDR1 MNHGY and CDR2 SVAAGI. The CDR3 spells CASSYCCPPRPTPNYDYTF. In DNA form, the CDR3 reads TGTGCCAGCAGTTATTGCTGTCCACCACGGCCTACGCCCAACTATGACTACACCTTC.

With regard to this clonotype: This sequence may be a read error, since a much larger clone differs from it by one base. The CDR3 sequence is CDSTPRDIGFNEELFF. CDR3 nucleotide sequence: TGTGACAGCACGCCGCGGGACATCGGGTTTAATGAAGAACTGTTTTTT. V is TRBV4-2 and J is TRBJ1-4, with D maybe TRBD1 (6 bases). Germline V gene lookup returns CDR1 LGHNA and CDR2 YNFKEQ. This CDR3 has 16 residues.

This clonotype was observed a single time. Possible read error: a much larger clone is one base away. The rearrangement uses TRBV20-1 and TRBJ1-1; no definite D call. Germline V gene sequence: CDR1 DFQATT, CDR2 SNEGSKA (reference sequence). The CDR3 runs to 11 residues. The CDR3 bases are TGCATTGCTAGTGGGGACACTGAAGCTTTCTTT. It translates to CIASGDTEAFF.